Below, 29 T cell receptor beta chains from the same sample are listed, as sequenced in a study of technical replicates of blood from several donors. The data were produced by immunoSEQ multiplex PCR, yet TCRdb's version contains in-frame clones alone and is incomplete. Of about 70,000 clones in the sample, 92% are singletons; the top ten hold approximately 0.4%. Sequencing was done on a sample of T cells isolated from PBMCs. Receptors were obtained from a human donor in good health.

This rearrangement joins TRBV2 to TRBJ2-5; 9 nucleotides agree with TRBD2. CDR1 and CDR2 from the germline V gene are SNHLY and FYNNEI. The CDR3 covers 16 residues. V gave up 3 bases and J gave up 2 bases; unmatched junction bases: 7. The CDR3 loop reads CASSDPLAGKQETQYF. The CDR3, as DNA: TGTGCCAGCAGTGATCCCCTAGCGGGGAAGCAAGAGACCCAGTACTTC.

The V call is TRBV5-1, the J call TRBJ2-1; TRBD2 agrees at 11 bases. Unmatched junction bases numbered 2, after V lost 0 bases and J lost 3 bases. CDR3 length equals 16 residues. Germline CDR1 and CDR2: SGHRS and YFSETQ. CDR3 coding DNA: TGCGCCAGCAGCTTGGTAGCGGGAGGGGACTACAATGAGCAGTTCTTC. As protein: CASSLVAGGDYNEQFF.

The J gene is TRBJ1-2, the V gene TRBV6-5; 8 nucleotides match TRBD1. Germline CDR1 and CDR2: MNHEY and SVGAGI. The CDR3 contains 14 residues. Unmatched junction bases numbered 10, after V lost 7 bases and J lost 6 bases. CDR3: CASIHRTGRNGYTF. CDR3 sequence (DNA): TGTGCCAGCATCCATCGGACAGGGAGGAATGGCTACACCTTC.

CDR3 region: CASSLVRLREAFF. The DNA of the CDR3 is TGTGCCAGCAGCTTAGTGCGACTTCGGGAAGCTTTCTTT. The chain carries TRBV11-2 and TRBJ1-1; D unclear. Trimming cost V 1 base and J 8 bases, with 11 bases left between them. The V gene's germline CDR1 is SGHAT and CDR2 FQNNGV. CDR3 length equals 13 residues.

The sample holds one count of this clone. This rearrangement joins TRBV30 to TRBJ2-3, with TRBD2 identical over 7 bases. V trimming: 1 base; J trimming: 2 bases; junction bases outside the gene matches: 3. The length of the CDR3 is 14 residues. Germline CDR1 GTSNPN, CDR2 SVGIG (reference sequence). CDR3: CAWSGTRVTDTQYF. CDR3 DNA: TGTGCCTGGAGTGGGACTAGGGTCACAGATACGCAGTATTTT.

The V call is TRBV30, the J call TRBJ2-7; a possible D gene is TRBD2 (5 bases). Trimming shortened V by 5 bases and J by 7 bases, and 12 bases separated the two germline ends. Germline V lookup: CDR1 GTSNPN, CDR2 SVGIG (reference sequence). This CDR3 is built from 11 residues. CDR3 amino acids: CAWSRTGEQYF. The CDR3 nucleotides read TGTGCCTGGTCACGGACGGGGGAGCAGTACTTC.

V usage is TRBV11-3 and J usage is TRBJ2-7, with D tentatively TRBD1 (5 bases). This CDR3 spans 15 amino acids. V gave up 2 bases and J gave up 2 bases, with 13 bases separating them. CDR1 and CDR2 (germline): SGHNT, YENEEA. CDR3 protein: CASSLLAGWAYEQYF. CDR3 nucleotide sequence: TGTGCCAGCAGCTTACTTGCAGGGTGGGCCTACGAGCAGTACTTC. Together with reference TRBV11-3 and TRBJ2-7, the CDR3 gives the full variable domain: EAGVVQSPRYKIIEKKQPVAFWCNPISGHNTLYWYLQNLGQGPELLIRYENEEAVDDSQLPKDRFSAERLKGVDSTLKIQPAELGDSAVYLCASSLLAGWAYEQYFGPGTRLTVT.

V is TRBV7-9 and J is TRBJ1-3, with D perhaps matching TRBD1 (5 bases). This CDR3 comprises 17 residues. Germline CDR1 SEHNR, CDR2 FQNEAQ (reference sequence). V lost 5 bases and J lost 0, with 17 bases in between. The CDR3 reads CASSRAAGLSSGNTIYF. The CDR3, as DNA: TGTGCCAGCAGCCGTGCGGCAGGGCTCAGCTCTGGAAACACCATATATTTT.

This chain uses TRBV5-1 with TRBJ2-1; 14 nucleotides agree with TRBD2. The germline CDR1 and CDR2 sequences are SGHRS and YFSETQ. J was trimmed by 3 bases and V by 4 bases; bases with no gene match: 9. CDR3 size: 18 residues. CDR3 residues: CASSEGTSGGGVYNEQFF. The CDR3 DNA follows: TGCGCCAGCAGCGAGGGGACTAGCGGGGGTGGGGTCTACAATGAGCAGTTCTTC. Combining the CDR3 with reference TRBV5-1 and TRBJ2-1 gives the whole variable domain KAGVTQTPRYLIKTRGQQVTLSCSPISGHRSVSWYQQTPGQGLQFLFEYFSETQRNKGNFPGRFSGRQFSNSRSEMNVSTLELGDSALYLCASSEGTSGGGVYNEQFFGPGTRLTVL.

The chain couples TRBV19 to TRBJ2-4, with D possibly being TRBD1 (7 bases). The germline V gene encodes CDR1 LNHDA and CDR2 SQIVND (reference sequence). There are 16 residues in the CDR3. V lost 6 bases and J 3 bases, leaving 18 bases between the germline ends. CDR3 residues: CASSFLNRGGKNIQYF. CDR3 bases: TGTGCCAGTAGCTTCCTAAACAGGGGAGGCAAAAACATTCAGTACTTC.

The chain joins TRBV5-1 to TRBJ2-3; D is unresolved. Trimming took off 4 bases at V and 5 bases at J, with 5 bases between the two ends. The CDR3 contains 11 residues. Germline values: CDR1 SGHRS, CDR2 YFSETQ. This CDR3 reads CASSQKDTQYF. The CDR3 coding sequence is TGCGCCAGCAGCCAGAAAGATACGCAGTATTTT.

V gene TRBV2 combines with J gene TRBJ1-2; 9 bases agree with TRBD1. With 5 bases clipped from V and 6 bases from J, the junction kept 7 bases outside the gene matches. The germline gives CDR1 SNHLY, CDR2 FYNNEI. This CDR3 contains 14 residues. The CDR3 loop is CASSYGQGNNGYTF. CDR3 bases: TGTGCCAGCAGTTATGGACAGGGGAATAATGGCTACACCTTC.

The V gene is TRBV4-1, the J gene TRBJ1-1; 9 bases are a match to TRBD1. Germline lookup yields CDR1 MGHRA and CDR2 YSYEKL. CDR3 length equals 19 residues. V lost 4 bases to trimming and J lost 0 bases; unmatched junction nucleotides: 15. CDR3 sequence (DNA): TGCGCCAGCAGCCGACAGCTACCTTCCGGGACAGGGCTGAACACTGAAGCTTTCTTT. It encodes CASSRQLPSGTGLNTEAFF.

V gene TRBV27 combines with J gene TRBJ2-7; D may be TRBD1 (5 bases). The germline V gene has CDR1 MNHEY and CDR2 SMNVEV (reference sequence). This CDR3 has 13 residues. V was trimmed by 7 bases and J by 6 bases, leaving 16 bases between them. CDR3 sequence: CASTPFAGREQYF. The CDR3 coding sequence is TGTGCCAGCACCCCATTCGCAGGGCGCGAGCAGTACTTC.

The chain joins TRBV9 to TRBJ2-1; tentatively, D is TRBD2 (6 bases). The CDR3 consists of 13 residues. Germline assignment: CDR1 SGDLS and CDR2 YYNGEE. V was trimmed by 4 bases and J by 8 bases, leaving 13 bases between them. CDR3 sequence: CASSWQGGYEQFF. Here the CDR3 DNA reads TGTGCCAGCAGCTGGCAGGGAGGCTATGAGCAGTTCTTC.

This chain joins TRBV4-3 and TRBJ2-7, with 7 bases aligning to TRBD2. The germline CDR1 and CDR2 sequences are LGHNA and YSLEER. V was pared by 0 bases and J by 6 bases, with 8 bases of the junction left unmatched. CDR3 length equals 15 residues. Here the CDR3 DNA reads TGCGCCAGCAGCCAAGAGCGGGGGACGGCGAGCGAGCAGTACTTC. Amino acids: CASSQERGTASEQYF.

This rearrangement joins TRBV6-5 to TRBJ1-2; TRBD1 matches 9 bases. Losses at the gene ends were 7 bases for V and 8 bases for J; bases not matched to a gene: 5. CDR1 is MNHEY, CDR2 SVGAGI, per germline. The CDR3 is 12 residues long. CDR3 region: CASTNTGGGYTF. CDR3 nucleotides: TGTGCCAGCACCAACACAGGGGGCGGCTACACCTTC.

The chain uses TRBV25-1 and TRBJ2-7, with 14 bases matching TRBD2. V gave up 2 bases and J gave up 0 bases; unmatched junction bases: 3. Germline V lookup: CDR1 MGHDK, CDR2 SYGVNS. The CDR3 contains 17 residues. The CDR3: CASSEGLAGGLSYEQYF. The CDR3 nucleotides are TGTGCCAGCAGTGAAGGACTAGCGGGAGGTCTCTCCTACGAGCAGTACTTC.

This clone was recorded only once. V usage is TRBV4-1 and J usage is TRBJ2-1, with TRBD2 identical over 8 bases. This CDR3 region has 17 residues. The J segment lost 1 base and the V segment lost 4 bases, leaving 9 bases of the junction unmatched. Germline V gene sequence: CDR1 MGHRA, CDR2 YSYEKL. CDR3 DNA sequence: TGCGCCAGCAGCCGGGGGCCCGGGGGGGAGTCCTACAATGAGCAGTTCTTC. Protein sequence: CASSRGPGGESYNEQFF.

The chain is built from TRBV15 and TRBJ2-1; 12 bases agree with TRBD1. CDR1 LNHNV and CDR2 YYDKDF come from the germline V gene (reference sequence). This CDR3 has 17 amino acids. Trimming removed 6 bases from V and 0 bases from J; junction bases left unmatched: 6. The CDR3 sequence: CATSTGQGASSYNEQFF. CDR3 bases: TGTGCCACCAGTACGGGACAGGGGGCCAGCTCCTACAATGAGCAGTTCTTC.

V usage is TRBV28 and J usage is TRBJ1-2; the D is unclear. Germline CDR1 and CDR2: MDHEN and SYDVKM. Trimming removed 6 bases at V and 4 bases at J, with 12 bases between. The CDR3 covers 13 residues. CDR3 loop: CASSQRRVYGYTF. The DNA for the CDR3 is TGTGCCAGCAGCCAGAGACGGGTCTATGGCTACACCTTC.

V gene TRBV6-5 combines with J gene TRBJ2-2; a possible D gene is TRBD2 (6 bases). Germline V gives CDR1 MNHEY, CDR2 SVGAGI. The CDR3 extends over 16 amino acids. The V end was cut by 2 bases, the J end by 3 bases, with 13 bases between. CDR3 in amino acids: CASSYEEGTYTGELFF. The CDR3 DNA reads as TGTGCCAGCAGTTACGAGGAGGGTACCTACACCGGGGAGCTGTTTTTT.

V and J are TRBV5-1 and TRBJ1-1; 8 bases line up with TRBD1. This CDR3 spans 15 amino acids. V dropped 0 bases and J dropped 1; count of bases not matched to a gene: 2. Germline V CDR1 and CDR2: SGHRS, YFSETQ. CDR3 loop: CASSLARGPNTEAFF. In DNA, the CDR3 is TGCGCCAGCAGCTTGGCCAGGGGGCCGAACACTGAAGCTTTCTTT.

To note about this clone: Relative to the germline gene, one junction end is altered; a read error may explain this. This CDR3 reads CASRRRLESTDTQYF. For the CDR3, the DNA is TGTGCCAGCAGGAGAAGACTAGAAAGCACGGATACGCAGTATTTT. The V gene is TRBV27, the J gene TRBJ2-3; TRBD2 is a possible D gene (6 bases). CDR1 is MNHEY, CDR2 SMNVEV, per germline (reference sequence). This CDR3 comprises 15 residues.

This chain links TRBV28 with TRBJ1-1, with 7 bases identical to TRBD1. Per the germline V gene, CDR1 is MDHEN and CDR2 is SYDVKM. This CDR3 spans 15 amino acids. Germline trimming cut 5 bases from V and 0 bases from J; bases unmatched to any gene: 6. The chain's CDR3 is CASSPGQFMNTEAFF. In DNA form, the CDR3 reads TGTGCCAGCAGTCCGGGACAGTTCATGAACACTGAAGCTTTCTTT. Combining the CDR3 with reference TRBV28 and TRBJ1-1 gives the whole variable domain DVKVTQSSRYLVKRTGEKVFLECVQDMDHENMFWYRQDPGLGLRLIYFSYDVKMKEKGDIPEGYSVSREKKERFSLILESASTNQTSMYLCASSPGQFMNTEAFFGQGTRLTVV.

The rearrangement uses TRBV7-3 and TRBJ2-4; no firm D call. The CDR3 is 13 amino acids. CDR1 and CDR2 from the germline V gene are SGHTA and FQGTGA. Trimming shortened V by 2 bases and J by 8 bases, and 10 bases separated the two germline ends. The CDR3 is CASSLYTADIQYF. CDR3 DNA: TGTGCCAGCAGCTTATACACGGCGGACATTCAGTACTTC.

This chain connects TRBV27 to TRBJ2-1, with D possibly being TRBD2 (6 bases). Germline V CDR1 and CDR2: MNHEY, SMNVEV (reference sequence). V gave up 9 bases and J gave up 0 bases, with 27 bases separating them. CDR3 length: 19 residues. The CDR3 spells CASSPRPPRELSSYNEQFF. In DNA form, the CDR3 reads TGTGCCAGTAGCCCTAGGCCACCCCGGGAGCTTAGCTCCTACAATGAGCAGTTCTTC.

The rearrangement joins TRBV2 to TRBJ1-4, with unresolved D. The CDR3 loop spans 12 amino acids. V shed 8 bases and J shed 7 bases, with 11 bases lying between them. Per germline, CDR1 SNHLY and CDR2 FYNNEI. For the CDR3, the DNA is TGTGCCAGCGAGGAGGAGAGTGAAAAACTGTTTTTT. It yields the protein CASEEESEKLFF.

The chain couples TRBV7-3 to TRBJ2-3; the D gene is possibly TRBD1 (5 bases). The ends were cut back, 3 bases at V and 1 base at J, with 14 bases in the middle. CDR1 and CDR2 (germline): SGHTA, FQGTGA. CDR3 length: 16 residues. CDR3 amino acids: CASSLAAGIGTDTQYF. The CDR3 nucleotides are TGTGCCAGCAGCTTGGCTGCAGGGATCGGCACAGATACGCAGTATTTT.